This is a list of T cell receptor beta chains from one sample in a study of blood T cell repertoires in COVID-19. Produced via immunoSEQ multiplex PCR; TCRdb's table is partial and in-frame only. This table holds about 250,000 clones, approximately 85% found once. Sequencing was performed on PBMCs or T cells enriched from blood (not recorded which). All receptors derive from a woman aged 45-65 years who had been exposed to COVID-19. The CDR3 runs from the conserved cysteine through the conserved F or W. A D gene is named only where the DNA matches it firmly. Clone size is given for some rows only: seen once, a few or many times, or a class if the clone is expanded.

clone_size	v_call	cdr3_length	d_call	j_call	cdr3_aa	cdr3_nt
-	TRBV7-2	13	-	TRBJ1-6	CASSLGGHSPLHF	TGTGCCAGCAGCTTGGGGGGGCATTCACCCCTCCACTTT
-	TRBV7-9	13	-	TRBJ1-6	CASSLATASPLHF	TGTGCCAGCAGCTTAGCCACAGCCTCACCCCTCCACTTT
-	TRBV12-3/TRBV12-4	12	-	TRBJ1-1	CASYLLETEAFF	TGTGCCAGCTATCTATTAGAGACTGAAGCTTTCTTT
-	TRBV30	14	-	TRBJ1-1	CAWRRRAGYTEAFF	TGTGCCTGGAGAAGGCGGGCGGGCTACACTGAAGCTTTCTTT
-	TRBV29-1	12	-	TRBJ1-1	CSVAIGGPDAFF	TGCAGCGTTGCAATCGGGGGGCCAGATGCTTTCTTT
-	TRBV2	17	-	TRBJ2-3	CASSLRDTTSTGDTQYF	TGTGCCAGCAGTCTAAGGGACACTACTTCTACAGGAGATACGCAGTATTTT
-	TRBV12-3/TRBV12-4	11	-	TRBJ1-1	CASRAGTEAFF	TGTGCCAGCAGAGCCGGGACAGAAGCTTTCTTT
-	TRBV9	13	-	TRBJ1-1	CASSVRRDTEAFF	TGTGCCAGCAGCGTACGCAGGGACACTGAAGCTTTCTTT
-	TRBV4-1	13	-	TRBJ1-5	CASSQDDYQPQHF	TGCGCCAGCAGCCAAGACGACTATCAGCCCCAGCATTTT
-	TRBV10-3	13	-	TRBJ1-3	CAIARFSGNTIYF	TGTGCCATCGCGAGGTTCTCTGGAAACACCATATATTTT
-	TRBV5-8	14	-	TRBJ2-3	CASREDTSTDTQYF	TGTGCCAGCAGGGAGGATACATCCACAGATACGCAGTATTTT
-	TRBV5-1	15	-	TRBJ2-7	CASSTASGKIAEQYF	TGCGCCAGCAGTACAGCGTCGGGGAAAATAGCCGAGCAGTACTTC
-	TRBV19	19	TRBD2	TRBJ2-5	CASSYRGRLAMGGWETQYF	TGTGCCAGTAGTTACCGAGGGAGACTAGCGATGGGTGGATGGGAGACCCAGTACTTC
-	TRBV2	15	TRBD1	TRBJ2-5	CASSRGTDRGETQYF	TGTGCCAGCTCCAGGGGGACCGATAGAGGAGAGACCCAGTACTTC
-	TRBV11-2	14	-	TRBJ1-1	CASSLRESNTEAFF	TGTGCCAGCAGCTTAAGGGAGAGCAACACTGAAGCTTTCTTT
-	TRBV10-1	12	-	TRBJ2-1	CASSDISDEQFF	TGCGCCAGCAGTGACATATCGGATGAGCAGTTCTTC
-	TRBV5-8	14	-	TRBJ2-7	CASSLSRGGYEQYF	TGTGCCAGCAGCTTGTCCCGGGGTGGATACGAGCAGTACTTC
-	TRBV18	16	-	TRBJ2-3	CASSMGQGSASDTQYF	TGTGCCAGCTCAATGGGACAAGGCAGTGCCTCAGATACGCAGTATTTT
-	TRBV7-2	13	-	TRBJ2-5	CASTKMAEGTQYF	TGTGCCAGCACCAAAATGGCGGAAGGGACCCAGTACTTC
few	TRBV5-4	17	TRBD1	TRBJ1-3	CASSRGQGAMSGNTIYF	TGTGCCAGCAGTCGAGGACAGGGGGCGATGTCGGGAAACACCATATATTTT
-	TRBV19	14	TRBD2	TRBJ2-1	CASRGTSSPHEQFF	TGTGCCAGTCGCGGGACTAGTAGTCCCCATGAGCAGTTCTTC
-	TRBV5-5	16	-	TRBJ2-5	CASSLDSGRGQETQYF	TGTGCCAGCAGCTTGGATTCTGGCAGGGGACAAGAGACCCAGTACTTC
-	TRBV18	14	-	TRBJ2-4	CASSPEQGMDIQYF	TGTGCCAGCTCACCGGAACAGGGTATGGACATTCAGTACTTC
-	TRBV23-1	18	TRBD2	TRBJ2-5	CASSPAGTSEAARETQYF	TGCGCCAGCAGCCCAGCCGGGACTAGCGAGGCGGCGCGAGAGACCCAGTACTTC
-	TRBV30	17	-	TRBJ1-1	CAWSVRGRRAANTEAFF	TGTGCCTGGAGTGTTAGGGGTCGTAGGGCTGCGAACACTGAAGCTTTCTTT
once	TRBV7-8	15	TRBD1	TRBJ2-3	CASSSGTGLLDTQYF	TGTGCCAGCAGCTCCGGGACAGGTCTTTTAGATACGCAGTATTTT
-	TRBV10-3	14	-	TRBJ1-1	CAISGTQGTSEAFF	TGTGCCATCAGTGGGACGCAGGGGACAAGTGAAGCTTTCTTT
-	TRBV9	18	TRBD2	TRBJ2-3	CASSVDREGPAGTDTQYF	TGTGCCAGCAGCGTAGATAGGGAGGGCCCGGCGGGCACAGATACGCAGTATTTT
once	TRBV5-6	14	TRBD1	TRBJ2-7	CASSPGTGASKQYF	TGTGCCAGCAGCCCCGGGACAGGGGCTAGCAAGCAGTACTTC
-	TRBV4-2	16	TRBD1	TRBJ2-7	CASSQGIDRAFYEQYF	TGTGCCAGCAGCCAAGGCATCGACAGGGCCTTCTACGAGCAGTACTTC
-	TRBV7-2	14	TRBD2	TRBJ2-7	CASSHSGESYEQYF	TGTGCCAGCAGCCATAGCGGGGAGTCCTACGAGCAGTACTTC
-	TRBV7-9	15	-	TRBJ1-3	CASSLAQGPGNTIYF	TGTGCCAGCAGCTTAGCACAGGGACCCGGAAACACCATATATTTT
-	TRBV6-5	14	-	TRBJ2-3	CASGGTARTDTQYF	TGTGCCAGCGGAGGGACAGCTCGCACAGATACGCAGTATTTT
-	TRBV24-1	12	-	TRBJ2-1	CATSDLEDEQFF	TGTGCCACCAGTGATTTAGAGGATGAGCAGTTCTTC
-	TRBV11-3	16	-	TRBJ2-1	CASSDTGTSSYNEQFF	TGTGCCAGCAGCGACACAGGGACCAGCTCCTACAATGAGCAGTTCTTC
once	TRBV6-2/TRBV6-3	16	-	TRBJ2-7	CASSYLGFHFGYEQYF	TGTGCCAGCAGTTACCTTGGCTTTCACTTCGGGTACGAGCAGTACTTC
few	TRBV19	14	-	TRBJ1-4	CASTFREGSEKLFF	TGTGCCAGTACTTTCAGGGAGGGGAGTGAAAAACTGTTTTTT
once	TRBV5-1	15	-	TRBJ1-5	CASSLMGANNQPQHF	TGCGCCAGCAGCTTGATGGGGGCGAACAATCAGCCCCAGCATTTT
-	TRBV29-1	14	TRBD1	TRBJ1-2	CSVEIGQGGYGYTF	TGCAGCGTTGAGATAGGACAGGGGGGCTATGGCTACACCTTC
-	TRBV6-2/TRBV6-3	13	TRBD1	TRBJ1-2	CASSTGDHYGYTF	TGTGCCAGCAGTACAGGGGACCACTATGGCTACACCTTC
once	TRBV13	13	TRBD1	TRBJ1-2	CASLDRVNYGYTF	TGTGCCAGCTTAGACAGGGTCAACTATGGCTACACCTTC
-	TRBV10-3	15	TRBD1	TRBJ1-1	CAISGQGSPNTEAFF	TGTGCCATCAGTGGACAGGGGTCCCCGAACACTGAAGCTTTCTTT
-	TRBV5-1	16	TRBD1	TRBJ1-2	CASSITGWGTGGGYTF	TGCGCCAGCAGTATCACCGGATGGGGGACAGGGGGAGGCTACACCTTC
-	TRBV10-3	13	-	TRBJ2-7	CAISESAEYEQYF	TGTGCCATCAGTGAGTCCGCGGAATACGAGCAGTACTTC
-	TRBV11-2	19	-	TRBJ2-4	CASSPRQEGGVLAKNIQYF	TGTGCCAGCAGTCCCCGCCAGGAAGGAGGGGTCCTAGCCAAAAACATTCAGTACTTC
-	TRBV12-2	17	-	TRBJ2-3	CASRYSGGTSSTDTQYF	TGTGCAAGTCGCTATAGCGGGGGGACATCTAGCACAGATACGCAGTATTTT
-	TRBV28	16	TRBD2	TRBJ2-7	CASSFTVAGGSYEQYF	TGTGCCAGCAGTTTTACAGTCGCGGGGGGCTCCTACGAGCAGTACTTC
-	TRBV4-1	18	TRBD2	TRBJ2-3	CASSQDFFASGGVDTQYF	TGCGCCAGCAGCCAAGATTTTTTCGCTAGCGGGGGGGTAGATACGCAGTATTTT
-	TRBV5-4	15	TRBD1	TRBJ1-6	CASSSQGQGNSPLHF	TGTGCCAGCAGCTCCCAGGGACAGGGGAATTCACCCCTCCACTTT
-	TRBV10-3	19	TRBD2	TRBJ2-5	CAISDSVSGTSAFQETQYF	TGTGCCATCAGTGATTCGGTATCCGGGACTAGCGCGTTCCAAGAGACCCAGTACTTC
few	TRBV14	14	-	TRBJ2-5	CASSQVNSKETQYF	TGTGCCAGCAGCCAAGTTAACTCGAAAGAGACCCAGTACTTC
-	TRBV7-9	16	-	TRBJ1-2	CASSLAGGASRYGYTF	TGTGCCAGCAGCTTAGCTGGGGGGGCCTCCAGGTATGGCTACACCTTC
-	TRBV6-6	16	-	TRBJ1-2	CATRGLRGWANYGYTF	TGTGCCACCCGCGGCCTCAGGGGATGGGCTAACTATGGCTACACCTTC
-	TRBV6-2/TRBV6-3	15	-	TRBJ1-1	CASSYPRTGPSEAFF	TGTGCCAGCAGTTACCCACGAACGGGTCCGAGTGAAGCTTTCTTT
-	TRBV9	15	TRBD1	TRBJ1-4	CASSSHRGPNEKLFF	TGTGCCAGCAGCTCTCACAGGGGGCCTAATGAAAAACTGTTTTTT
-	TRBV13	16	TRBD1	TRBJ1-2	CASSSTGVGVIMGYTF	TGTGCCAGCAGCTCGACAGGGGTCGGAGTTATTATGGGCTACACCTTC
-	TRBV12-5	13	TRBD1	TRBJ1-5	CASGQGADQPQHF	TGTGCTAGTGGACAGGGGGCGGATCAGCCCCAGCATTTT
-	TRBV5-1	16	TRBD1	TRBJ2-2	CASSLTGGIEIGELFF	TGCGCCAGCAGCTTGACAGGGGGCATTGAAATCGGGGAGCTGTTTTTT
-	TRBV27	15	TRBD2	TRBJ2-3	CASSLTHGGGNTQYF	TGTGCCAGCAGTTTAACTCACGGGGGGGGAAATACGCAGTATTTT